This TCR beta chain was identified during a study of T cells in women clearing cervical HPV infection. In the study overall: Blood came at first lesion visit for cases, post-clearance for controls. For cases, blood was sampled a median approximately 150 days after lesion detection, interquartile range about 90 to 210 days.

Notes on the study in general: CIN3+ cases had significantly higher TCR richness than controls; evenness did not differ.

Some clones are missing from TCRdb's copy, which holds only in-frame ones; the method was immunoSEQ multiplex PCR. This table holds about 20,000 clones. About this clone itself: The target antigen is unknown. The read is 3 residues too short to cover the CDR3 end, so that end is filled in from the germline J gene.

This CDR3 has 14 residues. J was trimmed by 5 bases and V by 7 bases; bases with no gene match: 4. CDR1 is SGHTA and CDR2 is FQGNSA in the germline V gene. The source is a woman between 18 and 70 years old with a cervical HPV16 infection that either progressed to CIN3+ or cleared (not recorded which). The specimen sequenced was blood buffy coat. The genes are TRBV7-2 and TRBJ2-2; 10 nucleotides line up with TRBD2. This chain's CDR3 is CASTGTSVTGELFF. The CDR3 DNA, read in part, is TGTGCCAGCACCGGGACTAGCGTGACCGGGGAG.